The rows below give T cell receptor beta chains drawn from one sample of a study of T-cell memory formation after mild COVID-19. TCRdb reprocessed the 5' RACE reads via MiXCR and lists one record per CDR3 protein. The top ten clones hold roughly 8.2% of a sample with roughly 610,000 distinct CDR3 sequences, approximately 15% of them seen once. Sequencing was carried out using PBMCs or a T cell subset sorted from them (not recorded which). The receptor set was obtained from an adult woman who had mild COVID-19 (a few samples of this study predate the infection). Cell type and time point are not known. CDR3s include the opening cysteine and the closing phenylalanine or tryptophan. A D gene is named only where the DNA matches it firmly. Size is omitted from some rows. Given values are once, few, many or a class for expanded clones.

TRBV12-3/TRBV12-4,TRBJ2-2,TRBD1,few,TGTGCCAGCAGTTCCCCAGGGGGTGGCACCGGGGAGCTGTTTTTT,CASSSPGGGTGELFF
TRBV6-1,TRBJ1-5,NA,NA,TGTGCCAGCAGTGAACATTTGGGCGAACAGCCCCAGCATTTT,CASSEHLGEQPQHF
TRBV27,TRBJ2-7,NA,few,TGTGCCAGCAGTATTCGCCCGGCAACCTCCTACGAGCAGTACTTC,CASSIRPATSYEQYF
TRBV4-1,TRBJ2-3,TRBD2,NA,TGCGCCAGCAGCCAGATTATAGCGGGGGCCACCACAGATACGCAGTATTTT,CASSQIIAGATTDTQYF
TRBV9,TRBJ1-2,TRBD1,NA,TGTGCCAGCAGCGGAAGGACAGGCCTCCAGGGTGGCTACACCTTC,CASSGRTGLQGGYTF
TRBV2,TRBJ2-7,TRBD1,few,TGTGCCAGCAGTGAAAGGGACAGGGTCTACGAGCAGTACTTC,CASSERDRVYEQYF
TRBV12-3/TRBV12-4,TRBJ2-7,TRBD2,NA,TGTGCCAGCAGTACGGGACTAGCGATATACGAGCAGTACTTC,CASSTGLAIYEQYF
TRBV27,TRBJ2-3,NA,few,TGTGCCAGCAGCTCGGGTCTTTCAGATACGCAGTATTTT,CASSSGLSDTQYF
TRBV12-3/TRBV12-4,TRBJ2-5,TRBD2,NA,TGTGCCAGCAGCGGCGGGACTAGGGTCTGGACCCAGTACTTC,CASSGGTRVWTQYF
TRBV6-2/TRBV6-3,TRBJ1-2,NA,few,TGTGCCAGCAGATCCGACGCAAGCTATGGCTACACCTTC,CASRSDASYGYTF
TRBV4-1,TRBJ2-1,TRBD2,few,TGCGCCAGCAGCCAAGGGAACGGGAGGGCCGGGAATGAGCAGTTCTTC,CASSQGNGRAGNEQFF
TRBV7-9,TRBJ1-2,NA,few,TGTGCCAGCAGCTTAGGGGGAGAGCATGGCTACACCTTC,CASSLGGEHGYTF
TRBV12-3/TRBV12-4,TRBJ1-2,NA,NA,TGTGCCAGCAGTTTCATGGACGGCTACACCTTC,CASSFMDGYTF
TRBV2,TRBJ2-7,TRBD1,NA,TGTGCCAGCAGTCGATTCGGACAGGGTGTCGGGGAGCAGTACTTC,CASSRFGQGVGEQYF
TRBV3-1,TRBJ2-7,TRBD1,few,TGTGCCAGCAGCCAAGACAACTTGGACAGGATCCGAACCTACGAGCAGTACTTC,CASSQDNLDRIRTYEQYF
TRBV19,TRBJ2-2,TRBD2,many,TGTGCCAGTCTCCCACTAGCGGCGAACACCGGGGAGCTGTTTTTT,CASLPLAANTGELFF
TRBV7-9,TRBJ1-2,NA,few,TGTGCCAGCAGCTTAGGTCGGCGAGATGGCTACACCTTC,CASSLGRRDGYTF
TRBV12-3/TRBV12-4,TRBJ1-2,NA,many,NA,CASSLVGTGSTF
TRBV24-1,TRBJ2-5,TRBD1,NA,TGTGCCACCAGTGATACAGGGACAGGGCGAACAGAGACCCAGTACTTC,CATSDTGTGRTETQYF
TRBV9,TRBJ2-1,NA,NA,TGTGCCAGCAGACTCGACTTGCAAGGGTACAATGAGCAGTTCTTC,CASRLDLQGYNEQFF
TRBV24-1,TRBJ1-2,NA,few,TGTGCCACCAGTGAAGGACCTCCCGGGTATGGCTACACCTTC,CATSEGPPGYGYTF
TRBV3-1,TRBJ1-3,NA,few,TGTGCCAGCAGCCACATGAGAACTGGAAACACCATATATTTT,CASSHMRTGNTIYF
TRBV6-9,TRBJ1-5,NA,NA,TGTGCCAGCAGTCTCCCTCCCGGGGACAAAGTTTGCAATCAGCCCCAGCATTTT,CASSLPPGDKVCNQPQHF
TRBV4-1,TRBJ1-2,NA,NA,TGCGCCAGCAGCGTTCGGGACCCCGATAACTATGGCTACACCTTC,CASSVRDPDNYGYTF
TRBV4-1,TRBJ2-7,TRBD2,many,TGCGCCAGCAGCCAAGAAGCTAGCGGATCTACCTACGAGCAGTACTTC,CASSQEASGSTYEQYF
TRBV6-2/TRBV6-3,TRBJ2-2,NA,NA,TGTGCCAGCAGGCCCACCGGGACGGCGAACACCGGGGAGCTGTTTTTT,CASRPTGTANTGELFF
TRBV7-9,TRBJ1-2,TRBD1,NA,TGTGCCAGCAGCTTAAGTGCGACAGGGCTAGGGGATGACTATGGCTACACCTTC,CASSLSATGLGDDYGYTF
TRBV6-5,TRBJ2-1,TRBD2,NA,TGTGCCAGCAAGACTAGCGGGGCGACCTACAATGAGCAGTTCTTC,CASKTSGATYNEQFF
TRBV4-2,TRBJ2-1,NA,few,TGTGCCAGCAGCCTCGATCAGACCGCCAGAGAGCAGTTCTTC,CASSLDQTAREQFF
TRBV7-2,TRBJ2-7,NA,NA,TGTGCCAGCACCAATGCGCGGACGGCGCCCTACGATCAGTACTTC,CASTNARTAPYDQYF
TRBV12-3/TRBV12-4,TRBJ1-2,TRBD1,many,TGTGCCAGCAGTTCCCCGGACAGGGGGAACTATGGCTACACCTTC,CASSSPDRGNYGYTF
TRBV24-1,TRBJ2-1,NA,many,TGTGCCACCAGTGACCGGGACATATCTGAGCAGTTCTTC,CATSDRDISEQFF
TRBV18,TRBJ2-7,NA,few,TGTGCCAGCTCACCACCGGGGACGAACGAGCAGTACTTC,CASSPPGTNEQYF
TRBV4-1,TRBJ1-5,TRBD1,few,TGCGCCAGCAGCCAAGGCTCGACAGGGCATAGCAATCAGCCCCAGCATTTT,CASSQGSTGHSNQPQHF
TRBV9,TRBJ2-7,NA,NA,TGTGCCAGCAGCGTAGGCGGTTACGAGCAGTACTTC,CASSVGGYEQYF
TRBV4-1,TRBJ1-6,TRBD1,many,TGCGCCAGCAGCCAAAATCCGGGACAGGATAATTCACCCCTCCACTTT,CASSQNPGQDNSPLHF
TRBV18,TRBJ2-5,TRBD2,NA,TGTGCCAGCTCACCACCGAGGTCGGGGGCGGGAGGACTCCAAGAGACCCAGTACTTC,CASSPPRSGAGGLQETQYF
TRBV12-3/TRBV12-4,TRBJ1-1,NA,NA,TGTGCCAGCAGTTTTAACCCGAACACTGAAGCTTTCTTT,CASSFNPNTEAFF
TRBV10-3,TRBJ1-1,NA,few,TGTGCCATCAGTGAGTCCGCTATGAACACTGAAGCTTTCTTT,CAISESAMNTEAFF
TRBV6-5,TRBJ2-3,NA,many,TGTGCCAGCAGTTATAACGGCGGAGGAAGCACAGATACGCAGTATTTT,CASSYNGGGSTDTQYF
TRBV14,TRBJ2-3,TRBD2,many,TGTGCCAGCAGCCTTAACACTAGCGGGACTACAGATACGCAGTATTTT,CASSLNTSGTTDTQYF
TRBV20-1,TRBJ2-5,NA,NA,TGCAGTGCTAGAGATGGATCCGTGGGCAGGGCCATCCAAGAGACCCAGTACTTC,CSARDGSVGRAIQETQYF
TRBV4-3,TRBJ1-6,NA,NA,TGCGCCAGCAGCCAAGACTCGGCAGGGTTAGGAACCCTCCACTTT,CASSQDSAGLGTLHF
TRBV7-2,TRBJ2-7,TRBD2,NA,TGTGCCAGCACACGGGAAAGCGGGAGGGCAAACGAGCAGTACTTC,CASTRESGRANEQYF
TRBV19,TRBJ2-1,NA,few,TGTGCCAGTAGTATCCCCGGGACACTCAATGAGCAGTTCTTC,CASSIPGTLNEQFF
TRBV20-1,TRBJ2-1,TRBD1,NA,TGCAGTGCAACATCCCGGGACAGGGTTTGGGGTGAGCAGTTCTTC,CSATSRDRVWGEQFF
TRBV5-1,TRBJ2-1,TRBD2,NA,TGCGCCAGCAGCTTGGCCCAGCGGGAGTACAATGAGCAGTTCTTC,CASSLAQREYNEQFF
TRBV4-1,TRBJ1-2,NA,NA,TGCGCCAGCAGCCAGACGAGGAGTTTCTATGGCTACACCTTC,CASSQTRSFYGYTF
TRBV29-1,TRBJ2-3,NA,NA,TGCAGCGTTGGTAGGGGTTTGGCAGATACGCAGTATTTT,CSVGRGLADTQYF
TRBV5-4,TRBJ2-7,TRBD1,few,TGTGCCAGCAGCAACCGACAGGGTACCTACGAGCAGTACTTC,CASSNRQGTYEQYF
TRBV6-5,TRBJ2-1,TRBD2,NA,TGTGCCAGCAGTTACTCGAAAACTAGCGGGAGTTGGAATGAGCAGTTCTTC,CASSYSKTSGSWNEQFF
TRBV5-1,TRBJ1-6,NA,NA,TGCGCCAGCAGCTTGGGACAGAAAGGGTCACCCCTCCACTTT,CASSLGQKGSPLHF
TRBV7-9,TRBJ1-1,NA,few,TGTGCCAGCAGCAAAAGCAGGGGTGAGAACACTGAAGCTTTCTTT,CASSKSRGENTEAFF
TRBV12-3/TRBV12-4,TRBJ2-1,NA,NA,TGTGCCAGCAGCCCCTCCCTTTATGAGCAGTTCTTC,CASSPSLYEQFF
TRBV24-1,TRBJ2-2,NA,NA,TGTGCCACCAGTGATTTTATGGGGGCGCGGGGATACACCGGGGAGCTGTTTTTT,CATSDFMGARGYTGELFF
TRBV5-1,TRBJ2-7,NA,NA,TGCGCCAGCAGCTTACTGGGCGTGGTGAGCTCCTACGAGCAGTACTTC,CASSLLGVVSSYEQYF
TRBV5-4,TRBJ2-5,NA,NA,TGTGCCAGCAGACGGGATCAAGAGACCCAGTACTTC,CASRRDQETQYF
TRBV14,TRBJ1-1,TRBD1,few,TGTGCCAGCAGCCAAGATAGGTACAGGGGGCGGTCTGAAGCTTTCTTT,CASSQDRYRGRSEAFF
TRBV27,TRBJ2-6,TRBD1,NA,TGTGCCAGCACTCGGACAGGATTATTCTTTTCTTCTGGGGCCAACGTCCTGACTTTC,CASTRTGLFFSSGANVLTF